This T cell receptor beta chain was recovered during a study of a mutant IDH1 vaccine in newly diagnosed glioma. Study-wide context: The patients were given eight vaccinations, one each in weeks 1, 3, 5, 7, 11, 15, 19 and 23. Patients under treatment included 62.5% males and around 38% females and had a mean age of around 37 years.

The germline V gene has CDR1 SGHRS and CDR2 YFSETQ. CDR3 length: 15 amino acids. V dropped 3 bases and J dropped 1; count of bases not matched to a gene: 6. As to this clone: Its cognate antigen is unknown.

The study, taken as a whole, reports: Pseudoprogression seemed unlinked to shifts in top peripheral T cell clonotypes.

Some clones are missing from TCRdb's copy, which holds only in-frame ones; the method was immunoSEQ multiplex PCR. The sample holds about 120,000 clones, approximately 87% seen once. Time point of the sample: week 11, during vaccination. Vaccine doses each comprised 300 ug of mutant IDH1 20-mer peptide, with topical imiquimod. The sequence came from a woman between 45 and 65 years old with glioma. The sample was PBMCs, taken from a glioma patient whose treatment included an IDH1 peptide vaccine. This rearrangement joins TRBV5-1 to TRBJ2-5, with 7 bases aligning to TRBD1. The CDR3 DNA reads TGCGCCAGCAGCTGGCAACAGGGGACCCAAGAGACCCAGTACTTC. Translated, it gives CASSWQQGTQETQYF. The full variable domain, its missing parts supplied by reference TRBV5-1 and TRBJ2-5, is KAGVTQTPRYLIKTRGQQVTLSCSPISGHRSVSWYQQTPGQGLQFLFEYFSETQRNKGNFPGRFSGRQFSNSRSEMNVSTLELGDSALYLCASSWQQGTQETQYFGPGTRLLVL.